The subject of this entry is one T cell receptor (beta chain). The data were obtained in a study of identical twins. TCRdb re-called the 5' RACE reads with MiXCR, one entry per CDR3 protein. The table lists just under 550,000 distinct CDR3 sequences, roughly 15% of them singletons, with 0.44% in the top ten. The V gene's germline CDR1 is MDHEN and CDR2 SYDVKM. V dropped 3 bases and J dropped 5 bases, with 8 bases sitting between them. CDR3 length equals 13 residues. The same data also went into a second study, on yellow fever vaccine responses in identical twins.

This rearrangement joins TRBV28 to TRBJ2-1; D is undetermined. This TCR derives from a woman between 18 and 29 years old in good health. The specimen was CD4+ T cells sorted from blood. The CDR3 DNA reads as TGTGCCAGCAGTTTGTGGGCGGACAATGAGCAGTTCTTC. Its translation is CASSLWADNEQFF.